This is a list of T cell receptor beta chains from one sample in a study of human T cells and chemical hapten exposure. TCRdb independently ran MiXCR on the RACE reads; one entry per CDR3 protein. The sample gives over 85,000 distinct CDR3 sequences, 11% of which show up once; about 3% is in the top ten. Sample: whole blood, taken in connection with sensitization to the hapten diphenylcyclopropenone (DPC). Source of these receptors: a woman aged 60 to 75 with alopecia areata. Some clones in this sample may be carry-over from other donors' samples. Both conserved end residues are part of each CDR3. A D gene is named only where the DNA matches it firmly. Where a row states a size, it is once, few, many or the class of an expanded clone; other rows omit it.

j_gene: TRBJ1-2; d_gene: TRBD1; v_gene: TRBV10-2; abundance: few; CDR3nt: TGCGCCAGCGGCCGGGACAGTCAAGGCGGCTACACCTTC; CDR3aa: CASGRDSQGGYTF
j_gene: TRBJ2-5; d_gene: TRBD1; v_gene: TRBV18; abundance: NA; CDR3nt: TGTGCCAGCTCACCAACTGGACAGGGGAGAGAGACCCAGTACTTC; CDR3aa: CASSPTGQGRETQYF
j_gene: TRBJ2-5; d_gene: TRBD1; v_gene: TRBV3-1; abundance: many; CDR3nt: TGTGCCAGCAGCCAGGGACAGGGGCGGTTGGAGACCCAGTACTTC; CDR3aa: CASSQGQGRLETQYF
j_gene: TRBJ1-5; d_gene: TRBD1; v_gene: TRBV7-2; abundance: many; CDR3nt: TGTGCCGAAAGTGGGGACAGGGGAGGTCAGCCCCAGCATTTT; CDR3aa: CAESGDRGGQPQHF
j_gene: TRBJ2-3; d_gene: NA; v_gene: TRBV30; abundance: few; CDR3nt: TGTGCCGGGGGCAGTTATGTCACAGATACGCAGTATTTT; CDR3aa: CAGGSYVTDTQYF
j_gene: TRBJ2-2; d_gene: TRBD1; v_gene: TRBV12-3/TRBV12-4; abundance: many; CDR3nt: TGTGCCAGCAGACAACAGGGGTTCGGCGGGGAGCTGTTTTTT; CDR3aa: CASRQQGFGGELFF
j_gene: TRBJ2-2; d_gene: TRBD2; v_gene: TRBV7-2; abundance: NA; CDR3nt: TGTGCCAGCAGCCCAGGACTAGCCTTCACCGGGGAGCTGTTTTTT; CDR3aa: CASSPGLAFTGELFF
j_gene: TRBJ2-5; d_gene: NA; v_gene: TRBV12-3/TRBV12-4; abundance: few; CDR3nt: TGTGCCAGCACCTCCGCGGGGCGGGAGACCCAGTACTTC; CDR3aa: CASTSAGRETQYF
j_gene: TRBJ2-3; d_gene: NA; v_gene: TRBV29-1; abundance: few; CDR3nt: TGCAGCGTTGGCGAGATCATAGATACGCAGTATTTT; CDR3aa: CSVGEIIDTQYF
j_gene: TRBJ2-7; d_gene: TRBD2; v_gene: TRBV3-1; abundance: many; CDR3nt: TGTGCCAGCAGCCAAGCCGGACTAGCGGGGTACGAGCAGTACTTC; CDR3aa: CASSQAGLAGYEQYF
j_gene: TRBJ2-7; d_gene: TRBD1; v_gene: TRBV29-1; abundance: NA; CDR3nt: TGCAGCGCCGCCGGGACAGGACCCTACGAGCAGTACTTC; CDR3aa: CSAAGTGPYEQYF
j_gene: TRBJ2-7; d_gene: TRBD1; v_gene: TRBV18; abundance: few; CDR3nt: TGTGCCAGCTCACCATCCGACAGGGTTTCCTTTTACGAGCAGTACTTC; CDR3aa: CASSPSDRVSFYEQYF
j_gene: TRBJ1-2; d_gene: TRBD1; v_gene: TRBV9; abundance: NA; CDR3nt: TGTGCCAGCACTAGAGGGGACAGTCGCATTAATGGCTACACCTTC; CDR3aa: CASTRGDSRINGYTF
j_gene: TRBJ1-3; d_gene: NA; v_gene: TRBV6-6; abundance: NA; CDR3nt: TGTGCCAGCAGTCTGCTAAATTCGAGGGACACCATATATTTT; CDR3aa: CASSLLNSRDTIYF
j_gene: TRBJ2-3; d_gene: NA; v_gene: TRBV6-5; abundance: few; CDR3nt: TGTGCCAGCAAAGTTGGGGGGTCAGGGGAAGCAGATACGCAGTATTTT; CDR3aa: CASKVGGSGEADTQYF
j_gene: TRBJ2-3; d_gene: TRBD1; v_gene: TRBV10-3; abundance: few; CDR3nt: TGTGCCATCGAAGCCGGGACAGGGGTTCCAGATACGCAGTATTTT; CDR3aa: CAIEAGTGVPDTQYF
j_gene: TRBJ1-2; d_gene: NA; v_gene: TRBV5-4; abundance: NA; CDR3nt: TGTGCCAGCAGCTTGGATGGGACAAACCTCTATGGCTACACCTTC; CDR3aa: CASSLDGTNLYGYTF
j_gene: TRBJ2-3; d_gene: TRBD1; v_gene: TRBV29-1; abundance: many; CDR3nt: TGCAGCGGGATTCGACAGGGGAATCCCACAGATACGCAGTATTTT; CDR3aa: CSGIRQGNPTDTQYF
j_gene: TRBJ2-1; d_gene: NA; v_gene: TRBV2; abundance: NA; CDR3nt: TGTGCCAGCAGTGAAGTAGGGGGGCAGTTCAATGAGCAGTTCTTC; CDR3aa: CASSEVGGQFNEQFF
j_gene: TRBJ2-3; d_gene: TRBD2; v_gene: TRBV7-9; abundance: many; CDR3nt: TGTGCCAGCAGCTTATATATAGCGGGGGCGACAGATACGCAGTATTTT; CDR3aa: CASSLYIAGATDTQYF
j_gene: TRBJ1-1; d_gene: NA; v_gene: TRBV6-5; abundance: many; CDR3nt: TGTGCCAGCAGTGACTCCGGGCGGCGCGAAGCTTTCTTT; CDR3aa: CASSDSGRREAFF
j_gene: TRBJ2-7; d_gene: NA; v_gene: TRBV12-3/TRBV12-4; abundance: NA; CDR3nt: TGTGCCAGCAGTCCCCCGGGACGGCTCCCCTACGAGCAGTACTTC; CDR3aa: CASSPPGRLPYEQYF
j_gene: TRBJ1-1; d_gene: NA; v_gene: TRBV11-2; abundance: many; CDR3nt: TGTGCCAGCAGCCCCGGTATATCGCCGGTCGATGAAGCTTTCTTT; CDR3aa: CASSPGISPVDEAFF
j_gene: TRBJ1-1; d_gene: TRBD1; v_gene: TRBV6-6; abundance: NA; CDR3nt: TGTGCCAGCGGACAGGGTGCGGGGAGCACTGAAGCTTTCTTT; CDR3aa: CASGQGAGSTEAFF
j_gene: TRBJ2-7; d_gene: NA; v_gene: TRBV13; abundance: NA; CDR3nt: TGTGCCAGCAGCTTAGAACAGCAAGCCTACGAGCAGTACTTC; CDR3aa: CASSLEQQAYEQYF
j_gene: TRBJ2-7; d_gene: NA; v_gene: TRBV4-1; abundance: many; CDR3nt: TGCGCCAGCAGCCAAGACCTCGTCCTGGGACACGGGGGATACGAGCAGTACTTC; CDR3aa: CASSQDLVLGHGGYEQYF
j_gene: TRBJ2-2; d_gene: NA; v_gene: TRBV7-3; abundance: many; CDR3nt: TGTGCCAGCAGCTTACCCGGGACCCCTAGTCCCTCGAACACCGGGGAGCTGTTTTTT; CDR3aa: CASSLPGTPSPSNTGELFF
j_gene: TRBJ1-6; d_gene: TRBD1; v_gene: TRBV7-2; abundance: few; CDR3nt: TGTGCCAGCAGCTTAGCGATAGACAGGGTCGCAGCGCCCCTCCACTTT; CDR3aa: CASSLAIDRVAAPLHF
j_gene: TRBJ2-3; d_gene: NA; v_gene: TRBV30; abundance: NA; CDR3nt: TGTGCCTGGAGTCCCGGGGGAGATACGCAGTATTTT; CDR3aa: CAWSPGGDTQYF
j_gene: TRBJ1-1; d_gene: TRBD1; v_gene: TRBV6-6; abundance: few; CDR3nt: TGTGCCAGCAGTTCACGGACAGGGCTTATTGAAGCTTTCTTT; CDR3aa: CASSSRTGLIEAFF
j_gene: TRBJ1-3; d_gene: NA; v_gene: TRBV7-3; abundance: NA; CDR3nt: TGTGCCAGCAGCCCAGAGGGGGGCACTGGAAACACCATATATTTT; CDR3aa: CASSPEGGTGNTIYF
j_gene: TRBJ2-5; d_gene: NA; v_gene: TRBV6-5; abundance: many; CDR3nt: TGTGCCAGCAGTTATGGTGTGTTTGAGACCCAGTACTTC; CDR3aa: CASSYGVFETQYF
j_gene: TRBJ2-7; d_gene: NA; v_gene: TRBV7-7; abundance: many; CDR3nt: TGTGCTAGCAGCTTGCACGAGGCTGGGGAGCAGTACTTC; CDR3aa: CASSLHEAGEQYF
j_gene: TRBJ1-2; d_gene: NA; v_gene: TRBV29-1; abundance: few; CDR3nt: TGCAGCGTTGAAGAGCCCGGGACATTCCATGGCTACACCTTC; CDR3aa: CSVEEPGTFHGYTF
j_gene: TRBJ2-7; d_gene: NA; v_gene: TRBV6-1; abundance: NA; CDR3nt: TGTGCCAGCAGTAGACAGGAGTCCTACGAGCAGTACTTC; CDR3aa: CASSRQESYEQYF
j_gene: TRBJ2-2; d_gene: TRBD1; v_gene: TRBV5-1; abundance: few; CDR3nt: TGCGCCAGCAGCCCCGGGACAGGGGGTCACACCGGGGAGCTGTTTTTT; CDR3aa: CASSPGTGGHTGELFF
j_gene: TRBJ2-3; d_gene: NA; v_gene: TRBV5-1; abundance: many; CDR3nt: TGCGCCAGCAGCTTAACCGGGACATACACAGATACGCAGTATTTT; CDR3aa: CASSLTGTYTDTQYF
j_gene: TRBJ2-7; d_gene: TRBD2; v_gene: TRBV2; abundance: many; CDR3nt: TGTGCCAGCAGATCCCTAGCGGGGGGCCCCTCCTACGAGCAGTACTTC; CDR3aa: CASRSLAGGPSYEQYF
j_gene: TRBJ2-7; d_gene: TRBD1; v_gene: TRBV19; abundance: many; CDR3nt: TGTGCCAGTAGCCCTAATCCGGGACAGGGTGTTTACGAGCAGTACTTC; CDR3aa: CASSPNPGQGVYEQYF
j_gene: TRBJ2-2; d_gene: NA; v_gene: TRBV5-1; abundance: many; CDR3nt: TGCGCCAGCAGCTTAACAGGGCACGACACCGGGGAGCTGTTTTTT; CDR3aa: CASSLTGHDTGELFF